The sequence of this T cell receptor beta chain was determined in a study of cytomegalovirus exposure and HLA in healthy donors. The study ran its PCR with 60 Vbeta and 13 Jbeta primers. Repertoires were generated with immunoSEQ multiplex PCR, while TCRdb's copy carries only in-frame clones and drops some. The top ten hold about 7.3% of the sample, which has about 120,000 clones, approximately 74% seen once. About this clone itself: Its specificity is not known.

The study's findings and limits: Fewer than 20,000 TCR beta sequences were associated with HLA alleles at 0.05 false discovery rate in a later analysis. With high specificity and sensitivity, the classifier reportedly diagnosed cytomegalovirus status. V- and J-gene trimming in TCR beta was tied to a missense DCLRE1C variant by an analysis performed later.

V lost 5 bases to trimming and J lost 5 bases, with 6 bases between them. The CDR3 spans 12 residues. Per germline, CDR1 SNHLY and CDR2 FYNNEI. Sequences were obtained from PBMCs. The sequence came from a male donor in good health and CMV-seronegative. The J gene is TRBJ2-2, the V gene TRBV2; D ambiguous. The DNA for the CDR3 is TGTGCCAGCAGTCCTCTGACCGGGGAGCTGTTTTTT. Its translation is CASSPLTGELFF.